This T cell receptor (beta chain) was documented in a study of blood T cell repertoires in COVID-19. This CDR3 has 13 amino acids. V was pared by 5 bases and J by 4 bases, with 11 bases between. CDR1 MDHEN and CDR2 SYDVKM come from the germline V gene. Profiled with immunoSEQ multiplex PCR; TCRdb holds only in-frame clones, not every one. The sample lists hundreds of thousands of clones, nearly 90% occurring once. Sequencing was done on a sample of PBMCs or T cells enriched from blood (not recorded which). The source is a young woman with acute COVID-19. The chain uses TRBV28 and TRBJ1-2, with D tentatively TRBD1 (6 bases). In DNA form, the CDR3 reads TGTGCCAGCAGTCCTGGGGGCGTCTATGGCTACACCTTC. Protein: CASSPGGVYGYTF.